This T cell receptor beta chain was retrieved from a study of shared clonotypes between healthy human individuals. Germline assignment: CDR1 GTSNPN and CDR2 SVGIG (reference sequence). The CDR3 runs to 13 residues. Trimming removed 2 bases at V and 7 bases at J, with 12 bases between. The repertoire was sequenced with immunoSEQ multiplex PCR; TCRdb's copy has only in-frame clones and lacks some. This sample carries about 2 million clones, over 85% of them seen once, and the ten largest clones take 0.1% to 0.15%. This clone was seen just once. This TCR was sampled from a man younger than 35 in good health. The rearrangement uses TRBV30 and TRBJ2-4, with TRBD1 as a possible D gene (6 bases). The sample comprised naive CD4+ T cells sorted from blood. The subset: CD45RA+ positively selected. CDR3 nucleotide sequence: TGTGCCTGGAGTCCAGGGGAAGGGAACATTCAGTACTTC. Translating gives CAWSPGEGNIQYF.